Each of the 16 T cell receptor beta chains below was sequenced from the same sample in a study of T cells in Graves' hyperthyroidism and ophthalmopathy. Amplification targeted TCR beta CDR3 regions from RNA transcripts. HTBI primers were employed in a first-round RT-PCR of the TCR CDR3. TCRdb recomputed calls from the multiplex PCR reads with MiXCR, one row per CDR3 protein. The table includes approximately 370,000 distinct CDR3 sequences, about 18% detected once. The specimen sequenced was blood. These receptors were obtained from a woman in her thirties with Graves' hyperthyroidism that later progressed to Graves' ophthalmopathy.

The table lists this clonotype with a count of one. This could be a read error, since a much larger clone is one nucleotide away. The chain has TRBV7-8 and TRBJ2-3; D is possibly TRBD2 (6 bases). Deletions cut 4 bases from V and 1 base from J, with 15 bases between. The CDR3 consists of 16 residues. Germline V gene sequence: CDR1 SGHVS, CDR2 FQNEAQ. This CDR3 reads CASSSIAELGTDTQYF. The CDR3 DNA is TGTGCCAGCAGCTCGATAGCGGAACTGGGCACAGATACGCAGTATTTT.

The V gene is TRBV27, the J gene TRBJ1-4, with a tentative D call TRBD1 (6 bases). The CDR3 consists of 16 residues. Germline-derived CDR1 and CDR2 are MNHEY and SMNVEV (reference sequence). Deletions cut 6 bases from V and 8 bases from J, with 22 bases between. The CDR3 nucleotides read TGTGCCAGCAGCCGATACCTCCGGGACACGGACGAAAAACTGTTTTTT. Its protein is CASSRYLRDTDEKLFF.

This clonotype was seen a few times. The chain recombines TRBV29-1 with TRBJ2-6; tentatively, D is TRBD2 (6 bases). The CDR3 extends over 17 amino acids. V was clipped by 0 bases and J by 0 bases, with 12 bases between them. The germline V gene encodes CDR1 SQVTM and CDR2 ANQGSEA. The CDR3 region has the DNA TGCAGCGTTGAAGAGGGACTCACCTCCTCTGGGGCCAACGTCCTGACTTTC. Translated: CSVEEGLTSSGANVLTF. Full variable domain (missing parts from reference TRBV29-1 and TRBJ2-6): SAVISQKPSRDICQRGTSLTIQCQVDSQVTMMFWYRQQPGQSLTLIATANQGSEATYESGFVIDKFPISRPNLTFSTLTVSNMSPEDSSIYLCSVEEGLTSSGANVLTFGAGSRLTVL.

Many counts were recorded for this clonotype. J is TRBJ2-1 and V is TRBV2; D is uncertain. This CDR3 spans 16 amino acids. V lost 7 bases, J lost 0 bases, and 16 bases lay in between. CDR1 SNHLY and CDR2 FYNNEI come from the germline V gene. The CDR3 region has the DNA TGTGCCAGCATTTATGAGTCGCGGAACTCCTACAATGAGCAGTTCTTC. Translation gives CASIYESRNSYNEQFF.

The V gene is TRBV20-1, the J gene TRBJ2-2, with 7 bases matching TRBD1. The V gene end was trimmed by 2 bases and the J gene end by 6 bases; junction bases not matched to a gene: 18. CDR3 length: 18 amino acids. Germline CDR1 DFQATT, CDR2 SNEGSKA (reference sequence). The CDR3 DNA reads TGCAGTGCTAGAAGACATATACTCGGGACAGAATTCTCCGGGGAGCTGTTTTTT. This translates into CSARRHILGTEFSGELFF.

The CDR3 spells CASSSGTSGSDYNEQFF. CDR3 DNA: TGCGCCAGCAGCTCGGGGACTAGCGGGAGCGACTACAATGAGCAGTTCTTC. This sequence joins TRBV5-1 and TRBJ2-1, with 14 bases identical to TRBD2. CDR1 and CDR2 from the germline V gene are SGHRS and YFSETQ. This CDR3 is 17 amino acids long. The J segment lost 3 bases and the V segment lost 3 bases, leaving 5 bases of the junction unmatched.

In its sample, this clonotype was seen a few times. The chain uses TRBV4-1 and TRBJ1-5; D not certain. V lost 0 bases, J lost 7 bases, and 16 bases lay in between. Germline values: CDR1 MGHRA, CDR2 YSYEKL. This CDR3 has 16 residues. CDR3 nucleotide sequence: TGCGCCAGCAGCCAAGAGCAGAAGGGTATGGGGCAGCCCCAGCATTTT. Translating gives CASSQEQKGMGQPQHF.

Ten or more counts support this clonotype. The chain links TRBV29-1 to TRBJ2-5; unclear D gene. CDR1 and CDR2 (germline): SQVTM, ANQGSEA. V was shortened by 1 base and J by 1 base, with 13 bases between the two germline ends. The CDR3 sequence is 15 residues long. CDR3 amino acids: CSVEVHLRTQETQYF. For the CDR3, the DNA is TGCAGCGTTGAAGTCCATCTGCGGACCCAAGAGACCCAGTACTTC.

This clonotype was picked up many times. CDR3 coding DNA: TGTGCCAGCAGTTTATTGGGGGAGCACTCCTACGAGCAGTACTTC. It codes for CASSLLGEHSYEQYF. V and J are TRBV27 and TRBJ2-7, with D possibly being TRBD1 or TRBD2 (5 bases each). In germline, CDR1 is MNHEY, CDR2 SMNVEV (reference sequence). CDR3 length: 15 residues. The ends were cut back, 1 base at V and 0 bases at J, with 10 bases in the middle.

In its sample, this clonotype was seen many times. The CDR3 here is CASSEWGDNSPLHF. In DNA, the CDR3 is TGTGCCAGCAGTGAGTGGGGGGATAATTCACCCCTCCACTTT. V and J are TRBV6-1 and TRBJ1-6, with D possibly being TRBD1 (5 bases). V lost 3 bases and J lost 5, with 8 bases in between. Per germline, CDR1 MNHNS and CDR2 SASEGT. This CDR3 has 14 residues.

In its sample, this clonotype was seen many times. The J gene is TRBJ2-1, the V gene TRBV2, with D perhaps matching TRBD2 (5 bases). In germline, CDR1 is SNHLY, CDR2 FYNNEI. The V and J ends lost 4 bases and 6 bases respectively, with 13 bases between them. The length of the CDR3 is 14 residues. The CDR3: CASSGRTAGNEQFF. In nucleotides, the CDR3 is TGTGCCAGCAGTGGGAGGACGGCGGGCAATGAGCAGTTCTTC.

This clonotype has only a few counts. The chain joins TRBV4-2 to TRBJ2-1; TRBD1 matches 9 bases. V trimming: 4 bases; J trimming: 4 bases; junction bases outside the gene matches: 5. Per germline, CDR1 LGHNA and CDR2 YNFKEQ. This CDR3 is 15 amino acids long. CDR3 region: CASSPRQGEYNEQFF. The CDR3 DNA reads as TGTGCCAGCAGCCCTAGACAGGGGGAATACAATGAGCAGTTCTTC.

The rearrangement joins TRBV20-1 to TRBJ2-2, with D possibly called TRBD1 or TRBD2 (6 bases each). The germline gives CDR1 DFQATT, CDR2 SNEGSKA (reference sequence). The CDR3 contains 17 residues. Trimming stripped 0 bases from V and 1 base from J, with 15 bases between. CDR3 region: CSARDLGGGLNTGELFF. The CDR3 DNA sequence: TGCAGTGCTAGAGATTTAGGTGGGGGGCTGAACACCGGGGAGCTGTTTTTT.

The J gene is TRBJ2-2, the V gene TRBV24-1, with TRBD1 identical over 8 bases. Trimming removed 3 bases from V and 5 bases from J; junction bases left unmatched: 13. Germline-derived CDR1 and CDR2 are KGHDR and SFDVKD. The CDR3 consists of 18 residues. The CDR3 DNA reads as TGTGCCACCAGTGATCATATAGCAGGGGGCTCAGGGACCGGGGAGCTGTTTTTT. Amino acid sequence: CATSDHIAGGSGTGELFF.

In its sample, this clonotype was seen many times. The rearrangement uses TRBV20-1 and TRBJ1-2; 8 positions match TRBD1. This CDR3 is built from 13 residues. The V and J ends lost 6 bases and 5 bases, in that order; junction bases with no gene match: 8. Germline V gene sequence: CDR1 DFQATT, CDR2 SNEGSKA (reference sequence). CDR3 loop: CSAWARGQYGYTF. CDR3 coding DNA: TGCAGTGCCTGGGCCAGGGGGCAGTATGGCTACACCTTC.

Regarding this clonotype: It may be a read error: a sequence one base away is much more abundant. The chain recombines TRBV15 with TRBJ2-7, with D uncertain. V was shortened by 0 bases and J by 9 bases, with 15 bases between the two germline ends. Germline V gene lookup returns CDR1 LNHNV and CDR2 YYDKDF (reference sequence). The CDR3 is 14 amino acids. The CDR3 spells CATSRDHSGPGQYF. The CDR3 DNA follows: TGTGCCACCAGCAGAGATCATTCCGGGCCGGGGCAGTACTTC.